The sequence of this TCR beta chain was determined in a study of blood T cell repertoires in COVID-19. As processed by the authors: Reference gene primer amplification in the assay estimated nucleated cell counts. Repertoires were generated with immunoSEQ multiplex PCR, while TCRdb's copy carries only in-frame clones and drops some. The V and J calls and the clone size are those of that table, but D and trimming were determined from the DNA. Of some 300,000 clones listed, almost 90% are singletons. Participants were placed into cohorts based on the clinical history they reported. Germline V gene lookup returns CDR1 MGHDK and CDR2 SYGVNS. The V and J ends lost 3 bases and 5 bases respectively, with 20 bases between them. This CDR3 is 17 amino acids long.

Input material: PBMCs or T cells enriched from blood (not recorded which). The source is a woman aged 18-29 years with acute COVID-19. The V and J genes are TRBV25-1 and TRBJ1-5; D possibly corresponds to TRBD1 (5 bases). The CDR3 loop is CASSEEGRSLRDQPQHF. The CDR3 bases are TGTGCCAGCAGTGAGGAGGGGAGGTCTCTTCGCGATCAGCCCCAGCATTTT.